Included here is one T cell receptor beta chain sequence, with context. The CDR3 totals 15 residues. Trimming removed 6 bases from V and 2 bases from J, with 17 bases in between. Germline CDR1 MNHEY, CDR2 SMNVEV (reference sequence). The data were obtained in a study of T cells in Graves' hyperthyroidism and ophthalmopathy. Stability of Graves' hyperthyroidism was defined as absent ophthalmopathy progression within 18 months. Newly diagnosed hyperthyroidism, duration under 2 months, in patients aged 18 to 65. Out of approximately 10 ml of fresh peripheral blood came the PBMCs. Researchers took RNA transcripts and amplified the TCR beta CDR3 regions from them. HTBI primers were used for first-round RT-PCR of the TCR CDR3. MiXCR, run by TCRdb on the multiplex PCR reads, gives a single entry per CDR3 protein. The table includes fewer than 850,000 distinct CDR3 sequences, roughly 17% detected once.

The clonotype originates from a man between 50 and 59 years old with Graves' hyperthyroidism. The sequenced sample consisted of blood. The J gene is TRBJ2-7, the V gene TRBV27; TRBD1 or TRBD2 may be the D gene (7 bases each). In DNA, the CDR3 is TGTGCCAGCAGCGTTGACAGGGAGGGGACCTACGAGCAGTACTTC. Translating gives CASSVDREGTYEQYF.